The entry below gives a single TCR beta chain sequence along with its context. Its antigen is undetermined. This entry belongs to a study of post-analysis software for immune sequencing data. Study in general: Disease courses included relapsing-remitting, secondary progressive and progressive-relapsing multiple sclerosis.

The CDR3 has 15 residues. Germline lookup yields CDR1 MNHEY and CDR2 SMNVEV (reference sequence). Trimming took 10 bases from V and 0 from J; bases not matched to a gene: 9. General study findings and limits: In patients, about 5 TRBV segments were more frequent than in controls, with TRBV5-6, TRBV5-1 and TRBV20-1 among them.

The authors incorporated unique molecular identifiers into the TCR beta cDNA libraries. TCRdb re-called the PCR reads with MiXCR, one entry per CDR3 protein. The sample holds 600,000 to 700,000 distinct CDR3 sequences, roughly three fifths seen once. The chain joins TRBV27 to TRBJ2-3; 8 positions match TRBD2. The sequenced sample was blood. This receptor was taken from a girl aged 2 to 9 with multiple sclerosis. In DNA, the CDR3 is TGTGCCATCCGAGGACTAGCTGCTAGCACAGATACGCAGTATTTT. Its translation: CAIRGLAASTDTQYF.